This T cell receptor beta chain came from a study of a mutant IDH1 vaccine in newly diagnosed glioma. The wider study: Treated patients showed a male proportion of around 62%, a female proportion of approximately 40%, and a mean age of approximately 40 years. Pretreatment consisted of radiotherapy, temozolomide, or both, with most receiving both.

Assay: immunoSEQ multiplex PCR; the TCRdb copy retains only in-frame clones and omits some. The repertoire holds 85,000 to 100,000 clones, with about 83% as singletons. Noted time point: baseline, week 1 (first vaccination visit). Sample treatment: pre-vaccination baseline after standard-of-care therapy. In every donor, the tumor was a new WHO grade 3 or 4 IDH1-mutant, ATRX-lost astrocytoma. Germline V gene lookup returns CDR1 SGHTA and CDR2 FQGNSA. The CDR3 length is 14 residues. Trimming pared 1 base from V and 3 bases from J, leaving 7 bases between. The sample in question was PBMCs, obtained from a glioma patient treated with radiotherapy, temozolomide or both. This sequence joins TRBV7-2 and TRBJ1-5; the D is unclear. The receptor's source is a woman aged 50 to 65 with glioma. CDR3 DNA: TGTGCCAGCAGCTTAGGAGGCAACAATCAGCCCCAGCATTTT. Amino acids: CASSLGGNNQPQHF.